This T cell receptor (beta chain) was observed in a study of blood T cell repertoires in COVID-19. Overall study: The samples span acute and convalescent COVID-19 from the United States, Italy and Spain. Nucleic acid was either cDNA or gDNA, and it came from T cells, B-cell-depleted T cells, or PBMCs.

Germline lookup yields CDR1 SGHDT and CDR2 YYEEEE. V shed 6 bases and J 2 bases; nucleotides not matched to a gene: 11. The CDR3 has 17 residues. As handled by the study authors: Estimation of nucleated cell counts was performed using reference gene primer amplification. Profiling relied on immunoSEQ multiplex PCR, and the TCRdb table lists in-frame clones only, not all of them. V and J calls and clone size are those listed in that table; D and trimming were worked out from the DNA. This sample carries roughly 100,000 clones, about 91% of them seen once, and the ten largest clones take around 4%. This sequence originates from a man aged 18 to 35 with acute or convalescent COVID-19. The sample was peripheral blood. The chain carries TRBV5-6 and TRBJ2-2; 9 nucleotides agree with TRBD1. CDR3 coding DNA: TGTGCCAGCACCCTACTCACACAGGGGGCAAACACCGGGGAGCTGTTTTTT. Translation: CASTLLTQGANTGELFF.